This TCR beta chain was recovered during a study of T cell responses to AZD1222 COVID-19 vaccine (dated by TCRdb to the early 2020s). About the investigation overall: TCR sequencing covered fewer than 250 trial participants: approximately 200 given two doses of AZD1222 and about 26 given two doses of MenACWY control vaccine. Trial participants were enrolled into age subgroups of 18-55, 56-69 and 70-plus years, which contained approximately 150, 28 and 58 TCR-sequenced participants, respectively. Overall study results and their limits: Participants were mostly white British and included more females than males, and it was suggested by the authors that clonal diversity may have been underestimated. In the small 56-69-year group, the increase in depth fell short of significance, most likely because of low power. Only 5 to 7 AZD1222 recipients were SARS-CoV-2 seropositive at baseline, limiting conclusions about previously exposed vaccinees. No day 14 peak-response samples were available, so repertoires were characterized only after the peak T cell response. Vaccine-associated CD4 TCRs spanned the whole spike protein, with dominant responses in regions 160-218 and 743-854. Spike-specific TCR breadth and depth rose significantly after two AZD1222 doses compared with day 0 and with MenACWY recipients. Epitopes outside the regions mutated in the B.1.351 and B.1.1.7 variants were reportedly recognized by nearly half of the unique spike-specific TCRs.

V was cut back by 7 bases and J by 3 bases, leaving a gap of 12 bases between them. Taken from the germline V gene, the CDR1 and CDR2 loops are SNHLY and FYNNEI. Spanning cysteine to phenylalanine, the CDR3 consists of 13 amino acids. Only CDR3 DNA is held: 39 bases, read in frame from base 1. Interpreted using the paper, the time point label stands for: about 28 days (+/-7) after the second vaccine dose. AZD1222 recipients with second doses at about 4 weeks or about 12 weeks were pooled, because spike-specific TCR depth and breadth did not differ between schedules. The vaccinee samples were drawn from two UK trials, COV001 and COV002, one of which was a single-blind randomized controlled phase 2/3 trial testing AZD1222 (ChAdOx1 nCoV-19) in healthy adults. For TCRbeta chain sequencing, PBMC samples were collected from trial participants at day 0 and at day 28 after the second dose. The CDR3 regions of human TCRbeta chains were subjected to immunosequencing. The authors processed their data as follows. TCRs in the repertoires were matched against a reference library of SARS-CoV-2-specific TCRs that had been generated with the MIRA antigen-specificity platform. Breadth was defined as the fraction of unique TCRs that were SARS-CoV-2-associated, and depth was defined as the fraction of total T cells that were SARS-CoV-2-associated. Using the MIRA data, each spike-specific TCR was mapped to the spike region that the TCR reacts to and placed in a CD4 or CD8 class. Log10-transformed breadth and depth values were compared by one-way ANOVA with Sidak's multiple comparisons tests. In its TCRdb copy, this immuneACCESS table keeps in-frame sequences only and misses some clones. Where compared with another copy, unresolved V genes explain less than half of these, and the others have no known cause. That table gives V, J and clone size, and the DNA gave D and trimming. This sample lists about 81,000 clones; just over 90% were detected once. 5% to 6% of the sample rests with the top ten.

About this clone: Its recognized antigen is unknown. The sample holds no much larger clone one base away, and base qualities are not on file.

Sequenced here: peripheral blood, sampled 28 days after the second AZD1222 dose. The rearranged segments are TRBV2 and TRBJ1-1; TRBD1 might be the D gene, on 5 matching bases. The sequence was obtained from an adult who received the AZD1222 COVID-19 vaccine. The CDR3: CASTSRVDTEAFF. The DNA sequence is as follows: TGTGCCAGCACCAGCAGGGTAGACACTGAAGCTTTCTTT.